One sample yielded the 10 T cell receptor beta chains listed below, sequenced in a study of memory CD4+ T cells and cytomegalovirus serostatus. The sort gate was single viable CD3+CD4+CD8-CD45RO+ cells for memory CD4+ T cells. Assay used: immunoSEQ multiplex PCR; TCRdb lists only in-frame clones, some missing. The top ten hold around 4.5% of the sample, which has 55,000 to 80,000 clones, 75% to 80% seen once. Sequenced sample: memory CD4+ T cells from blood. The receptors come from an adult in good health and CMV-seropositive.

The chain couples TRBV29-1 to TRBJ1-1, with 7 bases matching TRBD1. Germline lookup yields CDR1 SQVTM and CDR2 ANQGSEA. The CDR3 consists of 14 residues. J was trimmed by 5 bases and V by 7 bases; bases with no gene match: 13. In DNA, the CDR3 is TGCAGCGCCGGGACAGTCCCCCCAGAGACTGAAGCTTTCTTT. It codes for CSAGTVPPETEAFF.

In its sample, this clone was seen a few times. This same CDR3 is encoded by further DNA sequences in the sample. The chain couples TRBV18 to TRBJ2-5; the D call may be TRBD1 or TRBD2 (5 bases each). Germline CDR1 and CDR2: KGHSH and LQKENI. Trimming left V 3 bases short and J 2 bases short, with 7 bases between. CDR3 length: 13 residues. CDR3 sequence (DNA): TGTGCCAGCTCACCGGGGGTGCAAGAGACCCAGTACTTC. Amino acid sequence: CASSPGVQETQYF.

The chain employs TRBV5-8 and TRBJ1-1; D unresolved. V lost 4 bases and J 1 base, leaving 8 bases between the germline ends. The CDR3 covers 13 residues. CDR1 SGHTS and CDR2 YDEGEE come from the germline V gene. The CDR3 loop is CASSARGNTEAFF. The CDR3 DNA reads as TGTGCCAGCAGCGCCCGGGGGAACACTGAAGCTTTCTTT.

The genes are TRBV10-3 and TRBJ2-5; TRBD2 is a possible D gene (5 bases). V gave up 11 bases and J gave up 0 bases, with 19 bases separating them. From germline, CDR1 is ENHRY and CDR2 SYGVKD. The CDR3 totals 15 residues. CDR3 residues: CAGPGFGDNQETQYF. In DNA, the CDR3 is TGTGCCGGCCCGGGGTTCGGAGATAACCAAGAGACCCAGTACTTC.

The rearrangement joins TRBV28 to TRBJ1-6; a possible D gene is TRBD1 (5 bases). Germline-derived CDR1 and CDR2 are MDHEN and SYDVKM. V lost 5 bases, J lost 7 bases, and 12 bases lay in between. This CDR3 spans 14 amino acids. CDR3 sequence reads: CASSPGLGNSPLHF. The CDR3 nucleotides read TGTGCCAGCAGTCCGGGACTGGGAAATTCACCCCTCCACTTT. Full variable domain (rest looked up from reference TRBV28 and TRBJ1-6): DVKVTQSSRYLVKRTGEKVFLECVQDMDHENMFWYRQDPGLGLRLIYFSYDVKMKEKGDIPEGYSVSREKKERFSLILESASTNQTSMYLCASSPGLGNSPLHFGNGTRLTVT.

About this clone: The sample holds other DNA sequences that translate to the same CDR3. The rearrangement links TRBV5-1 to TRBJ1-2; TRBD1 is a possible D gene (6 bases). Looked up from germline, CDR1 is SGHRS and CDR2 is YFSETQ. CDR3 length: 13 amino acids. V was cut by 4 bases and J by 6 bases, with 13 bases left in between. The CDR3 DNA is TGCGCCAGCAGCGTACAGGGAGGGGATGGCTACACCTTC. Protein sequence: CASSVQGGDGYTF. Full variable domain (remainder filled in from reference TRBV5-1 and TRBJ1-2): KAGVTQTPRYLIKTRGQQVTLSCSPISGHRSVSWYQQTPGQGLQFLFEYFSETQRNKGNFPGRFSGRQFSNSRSEMNVSTLELGDSALYLCASSVQGGDGYTFGSGTRLTVV.

The chain carries TRBV28 and TRBJ2-3; TRBD1 agrees at 9 bases. V lost 6 bases to trimming and J lost 14 bases; unmatched junction nucleotides: 18. Germline V gene data show CDR1 as MDHEN and CDR2 as SYDVKM. This CDR3 comprises 15 residues. CDR3 in DNA: TGTGCCAGCAGGACCGGGACAGGGAACCCGGACTACCGGTATTTT. Its protein is CASRTGTGNPDYRYF.

The CDR3 region has the DNA TGTGCCAGCAGCTTAGGGGTGGGGGACATTCAGTACTTC. It translates to CASSLGVGDIQYF. The chain couples TRBV7-9 to TRBJ2-4; D may correspond to TRBD1 or TRBD2 (5 bases each). V dropped 1 base and J dropped 8 bases, with 9 bases sitting between them. Per germline, CDR1 SEHNR and CDR2 FQNEAQ (reference sequence). The CDR3 covers 13 residues.

This chain uses TRBV7-3 with TRBJ2-3; 12 nucleotides align to TRBD2. V shed 8 bases, J shed 4 bases, and the junction held 4 bases outside the gene matches. Germline CDR1 is SGHTA and CDR2 is FQGTGA. The CDR3 sequence is 14 residues long. The CDR3 region has the DNA TGTGCCAGCGGACTAGCGGGGAGGGCAGATACGCAGTATTTT. Translated, it gives CASGLAGRADTQYF. Looking up the rest from reference TRBV7-3 and TRBJ2-3 gives the full variable domain: GAGVSQTPSNKVTEKGKYVELRCDPISGHTALYWYRQSLGQGPEFLIYFQGTGAADDSGLPNDRFFAVRPEGSVSTLKIQRTERGDSAVYLCASGLAGRADTQYFGPGTRLTVL.

This clone showed up just once. V and J are TRBV28 and TRBJ1-3; no clear D. The CDR3 length is 14 residues. The germline gives CDR1 MDHEN, CDR2 SYDVKM. V shed 5 bases and J shed 0 bases, with 8 bases lying between them. CDR3 in DNA: TGTGCCAGCAGTAAGACGAGCTCTGGAAACACCATATATTTT. This translates into CASSKTSSGNTIYF. The variable domain in full, with the rest retrieved from reference TRBV28 and TRBJ1-3, is DVKVTQSSRYLVKRTGEKVFLECVQDMDHENMFWYRQDPGLGLRLIYFSYDVKMKEKGDIPEGYSVSREKKERFSLILESASTNQTSMYLCASSKTSSGNTIYFGEGSWLTVV.